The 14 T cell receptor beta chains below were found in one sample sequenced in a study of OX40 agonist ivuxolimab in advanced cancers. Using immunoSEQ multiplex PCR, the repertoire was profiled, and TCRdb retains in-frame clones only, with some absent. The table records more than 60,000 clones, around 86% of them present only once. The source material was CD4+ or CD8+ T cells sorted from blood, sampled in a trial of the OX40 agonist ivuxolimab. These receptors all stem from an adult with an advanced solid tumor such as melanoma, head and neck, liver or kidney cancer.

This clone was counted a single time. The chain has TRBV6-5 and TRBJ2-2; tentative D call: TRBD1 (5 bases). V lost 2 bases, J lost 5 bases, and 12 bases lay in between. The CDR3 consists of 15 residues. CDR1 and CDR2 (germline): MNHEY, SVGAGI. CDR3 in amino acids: CASSYRPGHTGELFF. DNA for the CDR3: TGTGCCAGCAGTTACCGGCCAGGGCATACCGGGGAGCTGTTTTTT.

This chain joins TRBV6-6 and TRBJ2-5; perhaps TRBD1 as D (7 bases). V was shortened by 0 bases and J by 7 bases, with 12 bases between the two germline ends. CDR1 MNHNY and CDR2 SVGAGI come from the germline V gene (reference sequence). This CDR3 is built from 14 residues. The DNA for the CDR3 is TGTGCCAGCAGTTACTCGCCGCAGGGGGGGACCCAGTACTTC. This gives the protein CASSYSPQGGTQYF.

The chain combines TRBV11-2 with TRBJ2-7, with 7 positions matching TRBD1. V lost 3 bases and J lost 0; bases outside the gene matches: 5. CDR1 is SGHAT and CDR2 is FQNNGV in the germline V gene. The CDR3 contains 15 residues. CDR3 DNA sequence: TGTGCCAGCAGCTTGTACCGGGACAGCTCCTACGAGCAGTACTTC. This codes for CASSLYRDSSYEQYF.

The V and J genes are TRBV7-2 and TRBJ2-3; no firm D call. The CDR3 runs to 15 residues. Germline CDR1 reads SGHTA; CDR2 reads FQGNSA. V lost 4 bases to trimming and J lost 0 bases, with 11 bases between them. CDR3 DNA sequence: TGTGCCAGCAGCTCCCGGTTTGGTAGCACAGATACGCAGTATTTT. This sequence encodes CASSSRFGSTDTQYF.

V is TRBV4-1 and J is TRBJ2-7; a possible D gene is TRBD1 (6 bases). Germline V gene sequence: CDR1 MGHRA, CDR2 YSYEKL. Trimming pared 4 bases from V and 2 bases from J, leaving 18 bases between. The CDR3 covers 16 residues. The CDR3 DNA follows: TGCGCCAGCAGCCCCAGACCGTACAGGGCTACCTACGAGCAGTACTTC. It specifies CASSPRPYRATYEQYF.

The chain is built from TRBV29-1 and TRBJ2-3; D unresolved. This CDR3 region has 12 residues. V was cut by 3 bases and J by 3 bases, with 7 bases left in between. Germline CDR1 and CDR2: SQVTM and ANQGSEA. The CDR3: CSVEKGTDTQYF. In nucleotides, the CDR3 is TGCAGCGTTGAGAAGGGAACAGATACGCAGTATTTT.

The CDR3 is CASSLRREIADGYTF. The CDR3 region has the DNA TGTGCCAGCAGCCTAAGACGGGAGATTGCGGATGGCTACACCTTC. The chain carries TRBV7-9 and TRBJ1-2; D uncertain. Germline CDR1 reads SEHNR; CDR2 reads FQNEAQ (reference sequence). This CDR3 region has 15 residues. With 5 bases removed from V and 6 bases from J, the gap between germline ends came to 19 bases.

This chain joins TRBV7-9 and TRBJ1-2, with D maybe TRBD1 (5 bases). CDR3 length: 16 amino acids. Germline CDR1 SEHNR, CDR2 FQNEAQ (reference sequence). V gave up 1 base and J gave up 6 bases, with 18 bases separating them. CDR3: CASSLVSGTRTNGYTF. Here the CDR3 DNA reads TGTGCCAGCAGCTTAGTCTCCGGGACTCGGACCAATGGCTACACCTTC.

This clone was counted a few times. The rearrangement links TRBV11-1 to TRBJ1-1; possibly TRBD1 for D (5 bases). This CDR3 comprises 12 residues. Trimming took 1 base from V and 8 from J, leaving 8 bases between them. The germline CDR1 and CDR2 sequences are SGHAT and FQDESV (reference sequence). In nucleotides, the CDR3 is TGTGCCAGCAGCTTAGACAGGACCGAAGCTTTCTTT. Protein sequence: CASSLDRTEAFF.

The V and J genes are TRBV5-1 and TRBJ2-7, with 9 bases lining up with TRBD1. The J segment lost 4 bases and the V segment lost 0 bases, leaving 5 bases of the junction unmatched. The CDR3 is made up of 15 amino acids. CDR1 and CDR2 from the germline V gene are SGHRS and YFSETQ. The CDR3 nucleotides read TGCGCCAGCAGCTTGGAGCTGACAGGGGGTTACGAGCAGTACTTC. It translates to CASSLELTGGYEQYF.

The CDR3 DNA reads as TGTGCCAGCAGCCCGCCGGGGGCGCGGTACAATGAGCAGTTCTTC. As protein: CASSPPGARYNEQFF. This chain connects TRBV7-2 to TRBJ2-1, with D perhaps being TRBD1 or TRBD2 (6 bases each). CDR3 length: 15 amino acids. Trimming took off 5 bases at V and 4 bases at J, with 15 bases between the two ends. Germline CDR1 is SGHTA and CDR2 is FQGNSA.

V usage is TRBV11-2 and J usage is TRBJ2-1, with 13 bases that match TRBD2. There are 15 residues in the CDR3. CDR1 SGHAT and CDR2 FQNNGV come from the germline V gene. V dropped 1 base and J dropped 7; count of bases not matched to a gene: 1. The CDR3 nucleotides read TGTGCCAGCAGCTTAGCACTAGCGGGGGGGAATGAGCAGTTCTTC. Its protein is CASSLALAGGNEQFF.

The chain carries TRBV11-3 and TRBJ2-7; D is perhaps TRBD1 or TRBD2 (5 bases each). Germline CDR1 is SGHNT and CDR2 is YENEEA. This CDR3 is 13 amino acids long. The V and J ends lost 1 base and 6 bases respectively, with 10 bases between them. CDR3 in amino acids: CASSLGGAGEQYF. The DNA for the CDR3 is TGTGCCAGCAGCTTAGGAGGGGCGGGCGAGCAGTACTTC.

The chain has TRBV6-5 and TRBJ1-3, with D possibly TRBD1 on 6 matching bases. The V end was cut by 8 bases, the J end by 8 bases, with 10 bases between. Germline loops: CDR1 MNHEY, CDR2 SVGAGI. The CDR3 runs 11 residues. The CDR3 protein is CASGTGHTIYF. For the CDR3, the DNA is TGTGCCAGCGGAACAGGGCACACCATATATTTT.